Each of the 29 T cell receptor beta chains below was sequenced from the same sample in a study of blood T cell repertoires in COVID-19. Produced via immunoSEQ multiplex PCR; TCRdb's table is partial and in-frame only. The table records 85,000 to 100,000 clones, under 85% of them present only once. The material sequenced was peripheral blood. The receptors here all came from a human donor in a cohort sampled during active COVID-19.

The CDR3 bases are TGTGCCAGCTCACCAGACAGGGAGAGAGGGGAGACCCAGTACTTC. Its translation: CASSPDRERGETQYF. The chain recombines TRBV18 with TRBJ2-5; 7 bases map to TRBD1. The germline CDR1 and CDR2 sequences are KGHSH and LQKENI. Trimming at V came to 2 bases and at J to 5 bases, leaving 8 bases not matched to a gene. This CDR3 is 15 amino acids long.

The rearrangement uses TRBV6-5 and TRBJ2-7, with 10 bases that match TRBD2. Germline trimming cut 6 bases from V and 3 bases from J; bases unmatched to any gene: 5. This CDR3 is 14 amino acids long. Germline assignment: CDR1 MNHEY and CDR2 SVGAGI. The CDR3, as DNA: TGTGCCAGCAGGACTAGCGGGCCGGACTACGAGCAGTACTTC. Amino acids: CASRTSGPDYEQYF.

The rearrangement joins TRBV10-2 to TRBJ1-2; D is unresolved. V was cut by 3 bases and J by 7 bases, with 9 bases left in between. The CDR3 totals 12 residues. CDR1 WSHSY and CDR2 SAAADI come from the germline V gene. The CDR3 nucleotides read TGCGCCAGCAGTGACGGGGTAGCTGGCTACACCTTC. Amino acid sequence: CASSDGVAGYTF.

The CDR3 coding sequence is TGCGCCAGCAGCCGACAGGGGGGAGAGACCCAGTACTTC. As protein: CASSRQGGETQYF. This rearrangement joins TRBV5-1 to TRBJ2-5, with TRBD1 identical over 9 bases. The J segment lost 4 bases and the V segment lost 4 bases, leaving 2 bases of the junction unmatched. This CDR3 is 13 amino acids long. Germline CDR1 is SGHRS and CDR2 is YFSETQ. Filled out from reference TRBV5-1 and TRBJ2-5, the complete variable domain reads KAGVTQTPRYLIKTRGQQVTLSCSPISGHRSVSWYQQTPGQGLQFLFEYFSETQRNKGNFPGRFSGRQFSNSRSEMNVSTLELGDSALYLCASSRQGGETQYFGPGTRLLVL.

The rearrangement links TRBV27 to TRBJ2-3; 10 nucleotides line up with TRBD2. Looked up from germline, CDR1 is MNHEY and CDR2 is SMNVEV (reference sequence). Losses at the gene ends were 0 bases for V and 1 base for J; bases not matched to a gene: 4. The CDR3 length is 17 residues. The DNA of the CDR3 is TGTGCCAGCAGTTTATCAGGACTAGCGGTCCGCACAGATACGCAGTATTTT. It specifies CASSLSGLAVRTDTQYF.

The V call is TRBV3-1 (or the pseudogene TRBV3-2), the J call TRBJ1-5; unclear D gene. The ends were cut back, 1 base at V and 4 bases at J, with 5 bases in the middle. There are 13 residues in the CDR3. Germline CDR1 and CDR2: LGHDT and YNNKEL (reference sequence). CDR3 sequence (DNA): TGTGCCAGCAGCCAAGCCCAGAATCAGCCCCAGCATTTT. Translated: CASSQAQNQPQHF.

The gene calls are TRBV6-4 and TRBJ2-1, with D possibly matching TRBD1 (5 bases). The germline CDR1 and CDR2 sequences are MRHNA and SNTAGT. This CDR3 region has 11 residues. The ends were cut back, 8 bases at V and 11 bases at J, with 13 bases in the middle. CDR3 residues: CASYGHSQQFF. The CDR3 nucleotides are TGTGCCAGCTACGGACACTCACAGCAGTTCTTC.

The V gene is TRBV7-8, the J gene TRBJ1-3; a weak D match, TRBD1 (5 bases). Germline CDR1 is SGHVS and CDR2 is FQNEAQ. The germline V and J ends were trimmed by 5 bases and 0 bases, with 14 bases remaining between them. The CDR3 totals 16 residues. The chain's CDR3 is CASSAEGLSSGNTIYF. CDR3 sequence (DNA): TGTGCCAGCAGCGCCGAGGGACTGTCCTCTGGAAACACCATATATTTT.

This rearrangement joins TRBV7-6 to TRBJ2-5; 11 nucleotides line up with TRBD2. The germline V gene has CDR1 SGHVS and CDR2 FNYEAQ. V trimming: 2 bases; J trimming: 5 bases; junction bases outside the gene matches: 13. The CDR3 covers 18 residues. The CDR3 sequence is CASSLIGGSGRARETQYF. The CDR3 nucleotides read TGTGCCAGCAGCTTAATAGGCGGTAGCGGGAGGGCTCGGGAGACCCAGTACTTC.

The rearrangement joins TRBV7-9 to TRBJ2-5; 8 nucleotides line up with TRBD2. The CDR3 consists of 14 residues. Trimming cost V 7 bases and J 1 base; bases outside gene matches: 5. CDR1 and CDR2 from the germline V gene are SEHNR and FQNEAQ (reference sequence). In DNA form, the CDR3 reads TGTGCCAGCAATAGCGGGGCTGGCCAAGAGACCCAGTACTTC. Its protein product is CASNSGAGQETQYF.

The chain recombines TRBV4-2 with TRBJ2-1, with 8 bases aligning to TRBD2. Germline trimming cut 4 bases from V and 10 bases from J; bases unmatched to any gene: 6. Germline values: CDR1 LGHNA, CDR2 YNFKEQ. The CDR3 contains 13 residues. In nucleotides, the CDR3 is TGTGCCAGCAGCCTGTTAGCGGGAATGGAGCAGTTCTTC. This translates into CASSLLAGMEQFF.

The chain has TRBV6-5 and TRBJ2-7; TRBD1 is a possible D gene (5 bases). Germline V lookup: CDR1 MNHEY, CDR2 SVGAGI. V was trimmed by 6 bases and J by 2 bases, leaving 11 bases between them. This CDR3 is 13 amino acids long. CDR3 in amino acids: CASSSGQPYEQYF. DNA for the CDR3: TGTGCCAGCAGCTCCGGACAACCCTACGAGCAGTACTTC.

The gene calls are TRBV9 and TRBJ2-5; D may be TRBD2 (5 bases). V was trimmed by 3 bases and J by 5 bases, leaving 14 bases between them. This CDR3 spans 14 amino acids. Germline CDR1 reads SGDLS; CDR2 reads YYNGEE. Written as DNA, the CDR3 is TGTGCCAGCAGCGAGCCCCCTCCGGGGGAGACCCAGTACTTC. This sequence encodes CASSEPPPGETQYF.

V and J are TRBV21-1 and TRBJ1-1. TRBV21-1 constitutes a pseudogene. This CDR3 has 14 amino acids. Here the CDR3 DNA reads TGTGCCAGCAGCGGGAGGGCATCGGGGACTGAAGCTTTCTTT. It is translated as CASSGRASGTEAFF.

The CDR3 reads CASRGTGKPEAFF. The CDR3 DNA reads TGTGCCAGTAGGGGGACAGGAAAACCTGAAGCTTTCTTT. The chain combines TRBV19 with TRBJ1-1; TRBD1 matches 8 bases. The CDR3 length is 13 residues. CDR1 is LNHDA, CDR2 SQIVND, per germline (reference sequence). With 6 bases clipped from V and 6 bases from J, the junction kept 6 bases outside the gene matches. The entire variable domain, with the rest obtained from reference TRBV19 and TRBJ1-1, is as follows: DGGITQSPKYLFRKEGQNVTLSCEQNLNHDAMYWYRQDPGQGLRLIYYSQIVNDFQKGDIAEGYSVSREKKESFPLTVTSAQKNPTAFYLCASRGTGKPEAFFGQGTRLTVV.

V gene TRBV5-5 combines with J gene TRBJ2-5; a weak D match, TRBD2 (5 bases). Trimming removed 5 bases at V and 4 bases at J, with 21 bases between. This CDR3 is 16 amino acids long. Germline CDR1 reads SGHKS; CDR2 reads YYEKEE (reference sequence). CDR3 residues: CASSSGGSSRVETQYF. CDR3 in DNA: TGTGCCAGCAGTAGTGGAGGATCCAGCCGTGTAGAGACCCAGTACTTC. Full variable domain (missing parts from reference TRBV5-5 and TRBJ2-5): DAGVTQSPTHLIKTRGQQVTLRCSPISGHKSVSWYQQVLGQGPQFIFQYYEKEERGRGNFPDRFSARQFPNYSSELNVNALLLGDSALYLCASSSGGSSRVETQYFGPGTRLLVL.

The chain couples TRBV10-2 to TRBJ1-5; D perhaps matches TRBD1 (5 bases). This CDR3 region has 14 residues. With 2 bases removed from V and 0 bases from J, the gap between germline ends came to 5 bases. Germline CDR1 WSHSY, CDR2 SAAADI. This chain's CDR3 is CASSETGSNQPQHF. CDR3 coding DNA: TGCGCCAGCAGTGAGACAGGTAGCAATCAGCCCCAGCATTTT.

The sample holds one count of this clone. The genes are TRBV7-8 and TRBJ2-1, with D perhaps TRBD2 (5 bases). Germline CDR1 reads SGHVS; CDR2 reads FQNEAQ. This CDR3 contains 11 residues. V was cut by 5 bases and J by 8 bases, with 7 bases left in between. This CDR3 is CASSRGDEQFF. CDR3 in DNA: TGTGCCAGCAGCCGGGGAGATGAGCAGTTCTTC.

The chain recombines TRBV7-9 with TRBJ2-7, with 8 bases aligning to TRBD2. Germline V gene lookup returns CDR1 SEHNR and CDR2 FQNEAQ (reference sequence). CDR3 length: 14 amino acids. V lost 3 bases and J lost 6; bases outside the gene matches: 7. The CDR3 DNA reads TGTGCCAGCAGCTTGGGACTAGTTTCAATCGAGCAGTACTTC. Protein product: CASSLGLVSIEQYF.

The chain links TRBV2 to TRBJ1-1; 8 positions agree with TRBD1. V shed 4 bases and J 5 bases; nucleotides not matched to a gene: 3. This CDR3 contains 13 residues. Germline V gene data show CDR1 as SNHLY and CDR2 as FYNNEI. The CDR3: CASSGTGWTEAFF. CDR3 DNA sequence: TGTGCCAGCAGTGGGACAGGGTGGACTGAAGCTTTCTTT.

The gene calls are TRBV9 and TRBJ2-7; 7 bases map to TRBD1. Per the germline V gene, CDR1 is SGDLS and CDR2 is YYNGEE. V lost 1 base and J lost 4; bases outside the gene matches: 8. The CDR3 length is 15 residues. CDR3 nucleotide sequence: TGTGCCAGCAGCGTACAGGGGGACGGGCGATACGAGCAGTACTTC. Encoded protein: CASSVQGDGRYEQYF.

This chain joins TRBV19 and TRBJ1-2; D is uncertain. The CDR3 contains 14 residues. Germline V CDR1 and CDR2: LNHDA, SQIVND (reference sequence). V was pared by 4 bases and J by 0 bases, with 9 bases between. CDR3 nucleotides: TGTGCCAGTAGTACAACGGTGACTAACTATGGCTACACCTTC. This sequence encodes CASSTTVTNYGYTF.

In nucleotides, the CDR3 is TGTGCCACCAGTGATGGGCCGAGCTCTGGAAACACCATATATTTT. It is translated as CATSDGPSSGNTIYF. This rearrangement joins TRBV24-1 to TRBJ1-3; D not resolved. Trimming left V 3 bases short and J 0 bases short, with 8 bases between. CDR1 and CDR2 (germline): KGHDR, SFDVKD. The CDR3 runs to 15 residues.

CDR3 amino acids: CASSPQWAGGTYNSPLHF. CDR3 nucleotide sequence: TGTGCCAGCAGCCCACAGTGGGCGGGGGGGACCTATAATTCACCCCTCCACTTT. The chain has TRBV7-2 and TRBJ1-6; tentative D call: TRBD1 (5 bases). Trimming shortened V by 5 bases and J by 2 bases, and 19 bases separated the two germline ends. This CDR3 spans 18 amino acids. CDR1 is SGHTA and CDR2 is FQGNSA in the germline V gene.

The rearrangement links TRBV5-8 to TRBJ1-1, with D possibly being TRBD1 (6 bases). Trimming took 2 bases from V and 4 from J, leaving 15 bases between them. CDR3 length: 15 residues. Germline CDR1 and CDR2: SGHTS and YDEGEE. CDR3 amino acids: CASSFGRGSGTEAFF. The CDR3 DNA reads TGTGCCAGCAGCTTTGGCAGGGGTTCGGGCACTGAAGCTTTCTTT.

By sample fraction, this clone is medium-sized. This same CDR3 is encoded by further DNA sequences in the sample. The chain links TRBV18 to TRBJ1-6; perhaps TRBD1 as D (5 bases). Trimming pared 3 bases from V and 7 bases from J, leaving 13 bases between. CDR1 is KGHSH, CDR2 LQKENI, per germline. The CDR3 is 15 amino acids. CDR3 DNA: TGTGCCAGCTCACCCGCCGGGGGTAGGAATTCACCCCTCCACTTT. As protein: CASSPAGGRNSPLHF.

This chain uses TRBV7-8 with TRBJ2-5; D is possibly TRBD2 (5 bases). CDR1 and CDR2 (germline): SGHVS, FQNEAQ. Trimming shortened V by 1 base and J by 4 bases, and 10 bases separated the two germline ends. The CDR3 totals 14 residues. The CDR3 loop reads CASSLEQGRETQYF. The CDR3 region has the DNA TGTGCCAGCAGCTTAGAACAAGGGAGAGAGACCCAGTACTTC.

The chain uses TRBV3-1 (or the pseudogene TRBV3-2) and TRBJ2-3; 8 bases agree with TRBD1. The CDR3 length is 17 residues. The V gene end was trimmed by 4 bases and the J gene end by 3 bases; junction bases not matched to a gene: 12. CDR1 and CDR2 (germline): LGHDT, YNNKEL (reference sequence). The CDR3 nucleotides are TGTGCCAGCAGCCTCTATATGATCACAGGGGGGACAGATACGCAGTATTTT. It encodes CASSLYMITGGTDTQYF.

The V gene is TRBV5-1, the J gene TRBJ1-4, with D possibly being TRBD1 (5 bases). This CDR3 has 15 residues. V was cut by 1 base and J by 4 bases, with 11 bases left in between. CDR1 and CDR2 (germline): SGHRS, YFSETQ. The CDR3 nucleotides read TGCGCCAGCAGCTTGAGTACAGGAGTTAATGAAAAACTGTTTTTT. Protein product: CASSLSTGVNEKLFF.